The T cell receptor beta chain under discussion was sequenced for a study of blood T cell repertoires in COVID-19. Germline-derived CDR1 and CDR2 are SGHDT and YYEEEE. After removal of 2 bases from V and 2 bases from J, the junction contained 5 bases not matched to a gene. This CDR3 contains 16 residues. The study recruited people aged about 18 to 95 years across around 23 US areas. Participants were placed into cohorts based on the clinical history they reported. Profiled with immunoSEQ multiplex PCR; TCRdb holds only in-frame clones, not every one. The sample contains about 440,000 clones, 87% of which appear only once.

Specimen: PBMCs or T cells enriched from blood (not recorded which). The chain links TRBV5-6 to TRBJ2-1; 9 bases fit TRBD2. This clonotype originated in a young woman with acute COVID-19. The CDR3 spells CASSLRRLAAYNEQFF. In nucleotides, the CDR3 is TGTGCCAGCAGCTTACGGCGACTAGCGGCCTACAATGAGCAGTTCTTC.